The 30 T cell receptor beta chains below come from one sample, sequenced in a study of cytomegalovirus exposure and HLA in healthy donors. The PCR made use of 60 Vbeta and 13 Jbeta primers. Profiling relied on immunoSEQ multiplex PCR, and the TCRdb table lists in-frame clones only, not all of them. The sample includes 110,000 or so clones, 60% to 80% of them seen just once. The specimen sequenced was PBMCs. The receptors were gathered from a young woman in good health and CMV-seropositive.

The V call is TRBV11-3, the J call TRBJ2-7; possible D gene TRBD1, 6 bases. The CDR3 covers 13 residues. The V end was cut by 6 bases, the J end by 2 bases, with 11 bases between. Per germline, CDR1 SGHNT and CDR2 YENEEA. Written as DNA, the CDR3 is TGTGCCAGCAGTAGCCGGGACACCTACGAGCAGTACTTC. This codes for CASSSRDTYEQYF.

The genes are TRBV2 and TRBJ2-1; D is possibly TRBD2 (8 bases). Germline V CDR1 and CDR2: SNHLY, FYNNEI. The CDR3 runs to 14 residues. V was cut by 10 bases and J by 7 bases, with 20 bases left in between. DNA for the CDR3: TGTGCCACCCGGGGGGGGACAGTTCCAAATGAGCAGTTCTTC. The encoded protein is CATRGGTVPNEQFF.

J is TRBJ2-7 and V is TRBV27; maybe TRBD2 (6 bases). The germline CDR1 and CDR2 sequences are MNHEY and SMNVEV (reference sequence). This CDR3 contains 14 residues. V dropped 7 bases and J dropped 2 bases, with 15 bases sitting between them. The DNA of the CDR3 is TGTGCCAGCAATTCCGGGACTCAAGCCTACGAGCAGTACTTC. Residues: CASNSGTQAYEQYF.

The chain is built from TRBV10-3 and TRBJ2-5; TRBD1 aligns across 9 bases. The germline V gene encodes CDR1 ENHRY and CDR2 SYGVKD. V shed 10 bases and J 7 bases; nucleotides not matched to a gene: 19. The CDR3 is made up of 16 amino acids. The DNA of the CDR3 is TGTGCCACCAGGAGAAGGACAGGGGAAAATGATGCGACCCAGTACTTC. Translated: CATRRRTGENDATQYF.

The CDR3 spells CASSYSIAGFEAFF. The CDR3, as DNA: TGTGCCAGCAGTTACTCGATAGCAGGGTTTGAAGCTTTCTTT. This chain links TRBV6-6 with TRBJ1-1; weak D call: TRBD1 (5 bases). The germline CDR1 and CDR2 sequences are MNHNY and SVGAGI (reference sequence). This CDR3 spans 14 amino acids. V dropped 0 bases and J dropped 7 bases, with 12 bases sitting between them.

The chain couples TRBV13 to TRBJ2-1, with 16 bases aligning to TRBD2. The germline V gene encodes CDR1 PRHDT and CDR2 FYEKMQ (reference sequence). This CDR3 spans 20 amino acids. With V trimmed by 0 bases and J by 0 bases, 5 bases remained unmatched. The CDR3 DNA reads as TGTGCCAGCAGCTTAGGGGGACTAGCGGGAGGGTTGAGCTCCTACAATGAGCAGTTCTTC. Protein product: CASSLGGLAGGLSSYNEQFF.

This rearrangement joins TRBV11-2 to TRBJ1-1; D gene uncertain. The CDR3 is made up of 15 amino acids. Germline V gene sequence: CDR1 SGHAT, CDR2 FQNNGV. Trimming took 5 bases from V and 5 from J, leaving 18 bases between them. CDR3 region: CASSPQAGSSTEAFF. DNA for the CDR3: TGTGCCAGCAGCCCCCAGGCGGGGAGTTCGACTGAAGCTTTCTTT.

CDR3 protein: CASRPRDSYNEQFF. The CDR3 bases are TGTGCCAGCAGGCCACGGGACAGCTACAATGAGCAGTTCTTC. The chain joins TRBV11-2 to TRBJ2-1, with 7 nucleotides matching TRBD1. Trimming took 6 bases from V and 3 from J; bases not matched to a gene: 5. Germline loops: CDR1 SGHAT, CDR2 FQNNGV. The CDR3 spans 14 residues.

The chain employs TRBV30 and TRBJ1-1; TRBD1 aligns across 12 bases. Per the germline V gene, CDR1 is GTSNPN and CDR2 is SVGIG (reference sequence). The V gene end was trimmed by 5 bases and the J gene end by 2 bases; junction bases not matched to a gene: 12. The length of the CDR3 is 17 residues. The CDR3 sequence is CAWYRTRDRGQNTEAFF. CDR3 sequence (DNA): TGTGCCTGGTACAGGACCCGGGACAGGGGGCAAAACACTGAAGCTTTCTTT.

The rearrangement joins TRBV5-1 to TRBJ2-7, with 8 bases lining up with TRBD1. Trimming removed 0 bases from V and 6 bases from J; junction bases left unmatched: 8. The CDR3 has 15 amino acids. Germline CDR1 and CDR2: SGHRS and YFSETQ. The CDR3 protein is CASSLAAGGASEQYF. The CDR3 DNA reads TGCGCCAGCAGCTTGGCCGCAGGGGGCGCTTCCGAGCAGTACTTC.

The V gene is TRBV11-3, the J gene TRBJ2-5; D possibly corresponds to TRBD1 (6 bases). The germline gives CDR1 SGHNT, CDR2 YENEEA. This CDR3 comprises 14 residues. Trimming pared 2 bases from V and 3 bases from J, leaving 10 bases between. CDR3 bases: TGTGCCAGCAGCTTAAACCAGGGGAAAGAGACCCAGTACTTC. It translates to CASSLNQGKETQYF. The variable domain in full, completed from reference TRBV11-3 and TRBJ2-5, reads EAGVVQSPRYKIIEKKQPVAFWCNPISGHNTLYWYLQNLGQGPELLIRYENEEAVDDSQLPKDRFSAERLKGVDSTLKIQPAELGDSAVYLCASSLNQGKETQYFGPGTRLLVL.

This clone was detected a few times. The V and J genes are TRBV5-6 and TRBJ1-3, with D perhaps matching TRBD1 (5 bases). The germline gives CDR1 SGHDT, CDR2 YYEEEE. The CDR3 runs to 13 residues. V lost 0 bases and J lost 4, with 5 bases in between. CDR3 sequence (DNA): TGTGCCAGCAGCTTGGACAGGGGAAACACCATATATTTT. Its translation: CASSLDRGNTIYF.

The rearrangement uses TRBV18 and TRBJ1-2; 7 bases align to TRBD1. This CDR3 is built from 18 residues. Losses at the gene ends were 0 bases for V and 2 bases for J; bases not matched to a gene: 12. Per germline, CDR1 KGHSH and CDR2 LQKENI. The CDR3 nucleotides are TGTGCCAGCTCACCACCTACCGGGACAGAAAGGGCAAACTATGGCTACACCTTC. This translates into CASSPPTGTERANYGYTF.

The chain is built from TRBV7-9 and TRBJ2-3; 13 bases line up with TRBD2. The CDR3 length is 16 residues. The germline CDR1 and CDR2 sequences are SEHNR and FQNEAQ (reference sequence). V gave up 4 bases and J gave up 4 bases; unmatched junction bases: 5. The CDR3 nucleotides read TGTGCCAGCAGCTCACTAGCGGGGGGGCCAGCAGATACGCAGTATTTT. It specifies CASSSLAGGPADTQYF.

This clone was seen a handful of times. V is TRBV12-5 and J is TRBJ1-1; 7 positions match TRBD1. Looked up from germline, CDR1 is LGHNT and CDR2 is FRNRAP. The CDR3 length is 17 residues. V lost 0 bases and J lost 7; bases outside the gene matches: 14. CDR3 region: CASGLVRTSRDSCEAFF. The CDR3 DNA sequence: TGTGCTAGTGGTTTGGTACGCACCTCCCGGGACAGCTGTGAAGCTTTCTTT.

CDR3 amino acids: CASSQKSEGETQYF. DNA of the CDR3: TGCGCCAGCAGCCAGAAATCTGAGGGAGAGACCCAGTACTTC. V is TRBV4-1 and J is TRBJ2-5; possible D gene TRBD2, 5 bases. V dropped 3 bases and J dropped 4 bases, with 12 bases sitting between them. Germline V gives CDR1 MGHRA, CDR2 YSYEKL. The CDR3 loop spans 14 amino acids.

V gene TRBV7-9 combines with J gene TRBJ2-5, with D possibly TRBD2 on 6 matching bases. Trimming pared 1 base from V and 5 bases from J, leaving 8 bases between. Germline V gene data show CDR1 as SEHNR and CDR2 as FQNEAQ (reference sequence). The CDR3 consists of 13 residues. The CDR3 DNA sequence: TGTGCCAGCAGCTTAGAGGGGAGGGAGACCCAGTACTTC. This gives the protein CASSLEGRETQYF.

The chain combines TRBV5-4 with TRBJ2-7; 9 bases are shared with TRBD2. V trimming: 0 bases; J trimming: 6 bases; junction bases outside the gene matches: 7. This CDR3 contains 15 residues. From germline, CDR1 is SGHNT and CDR2 YYREEE (reference sequence). The CDR3 DNA sequence: TGTGCCAGCAGCTTGGCGAGCGGGAGGAACCGCGAGCAGTACTTC. It translates to CASSLASGRNREQYF.

The chain carries TRBV2 and TRBJ2-1, with a weak D call TRBD1 (5 bases). V was pared by 8 bases and J by 8 bases, with 13 bases between. The CDR3 spans 12 residues. Germline loops: CDR1 SNHLY, CDR2 FYNNEI. In DNA form, the CDR3 reads TGTGCCAGCGACCGACAGTCTGATGAGCAGTTCTTC. Protein: CASDRQSDEQFF.

The chain is built from TRBV5-1 and TRBJ2-3; 7 nucleotides align to TRBD1. This CDR3 contains 14 residues. The junction had 3 bases not matched to a gene; V was cut back by 3 bases and J by 2 bases. Per germline, CDR1 SGHRS and CDR2 YFSETQ. CDR3 coding DNA: TGCGCCAGCAGCTCGGGACAGATCACAGATACGCAGTATTTT. The encoded protein is CASSSGQITDTQYF.

The J gene is TRBJ1-5, the V gene TRBV7-2; TRBD1 is a possible D gene (5 bases). The V gene's germline CDR1 is SGHTA and CDR2 FQGNSA. The germline V and J ends were trimmed by 5 bases and 4 bases, with 18 bases remaining between them. The CDR3 sequence is 16 residues long. Here the CDR3 DNA reads TGTGCCAGCAGCCCACCCTGGGGGGGGTTGAATCAGCCCCAGCATTTT. As protein: CASSPPWGGLNQPQHF.

A remark on this clone: At one boundary the junction diverges from the germline segment, which might be a read error. This chain joins TRBV7-7 and TRBJ1-3, with D hard to call. Germline CDR1 and CDR2: SSHAT and FNYEAQ (reference sequence). The CDR3 is 16 amino acids. CDR3 protein: CASSLGSEGAGNTIYF. The DNA for the CDR3 is TGTGCTAGCAGCTTAGGGTCTGAGGGAGCTGGAAACACCATATATTTT.

This chain links TRBV21-1 with TRBJ1-5; the D call in the table, TRBD1, was not verified against the DNA. TRBV21-1 corresponds to a pseudogene. This CDR3 is built from 17 residues. The CDR3 region is CASSHQGAMNSNQPQHF. As DNA, the CDR3 is TGTGCCAGCAGTCATCAGGGGGCAATGAATAGCAATCAGCCCCAGCATTTT.

In this sample, this clone turned up a few times. The chain couples TRBV7-9 to TRBJ2-4; 8 bases are a match to TRBD1. There are 14 residues in the CDR3. With V trimmed by 2 bases and J by 3 bases, 0 bases remained unmatched. Germline CDR1 and CDR2: SEHNR and FQNEAQ (reference sequence). The DNA for the CDR3 is TGTGCCAGCAGCTTAACAGGGGGCAAAAACATTCAGTACTTC. Encoded protein: CASSLTGGKNIQYF.

The genes are TRBV10-3 and TRBJ2-7; TRBD2 aligns across 9 bases. Germline-derived CDR1 and CDR2 are ENHRY and SYGVKD. This CDR3 is 14 amino acids long. V lost 3 bases to trimming and J lost 6 bases; unmatched junction nucleotides: 6. The CDR3: CAISDRGLATEQYF. The DNA for the CDR3 is TGTGCCATCAGTGATAGGGGACTAGCAACCGAGCAGTACTTC.

CDR3 nucleotide sequence: TGTGCCAGAAGCTCCCCGACAGGGCGAAATAATCAGCCCCAGCATTTT. Protein: CARSSPTGRNNQPQHF. The V and J genes are TRBV5-3 and TRBJ1-5; 7 bases line up with TRBD1. TRBV5-3 is noted as an ORF with a role that remains uncertain. This CDR3 comprises 16 residues. V lost 3 bases to trimming and J lost 4 bases; unmatched junction nucleotides: 10.

J is TRBJ1-4 and V is TRBV27; 7 bases are shared with TRBD1. The germline CDR1 and CDR2 sequences are MNHEY and SMNVEV (reference sequence). The length of the CDR3 is 16 residues. The V and J ends lost 5 bases and 0 bases, in that order; junction bases with no gene match: 6. The CDR3 loop reads CASSPFTGATNEKLFF. CDR3 DNA: TGTGCCAGCAGTCCATTCACAGGGGCAACTAATGAAAAACTGTTTTTT.

The chain employs TRBV4-1 and TRBJ1-3; 8 positions agree with TRBD1. There are 17 residues in the CDR3. After removal of 3 bases from V and 1 base from J, the junction contained 8 bases not matched to a gene. Germline V lookup: CDR1 MGHRA, CDR2 YSYEKL. The CDR3 DNA is TGCGCCAGCAGCCAGGGACAGGTGCCACCATCTGGAAACACCATATATTTT. It codes for CASSQGQVPPSGNTIYF.

This chain uses TRBV7-9 with TRBJ1-3, with 7 bases that match TRBD1. The V and J ends lost 4 bases and 3 bases, in that order; junction bases with no gene match: 12. The germline V gene encodes CDR1 SEHNR and CDR2 FQNEAQ (reference sequence). The CDR3 is made up of 17 amino acids. CDR3 in amino acids: CASSSLGDSSDGNTIYF. The DNA of the CDR3 is TGTGCCAGCAGCTCCCTGGGGGACAGTTCCGATGGAAACACCATATATTTT. The full variable domain, its missing parts supplied by reference TRBV7-9 and TRBJ1-3, is DTGVSQNPRHKITKRGQNVTFRCDPISEHNRLYWYRQTLGQGPEFLTYFQNEAQLEKSRLLSDRFSAERPKGSFSTLEIQRTEQGDSAMYLCASSSLGDSSDGNTIYFGEGSWLTVV.

The rearrangement uses TRBV9 and TRBJ1-4; possibly TRBD1 for D (6 bases). The V end was cut by 2 bases, the J end by 8 bases, with 13 bases between. The germline V gene encodes CDR1 SGDLS and CDR2 YYNGEE. The CDR3 consists of 14 residues. CDR3 protein: CASSVGRGEEKLFF. The CDR3 DNA sequence: TGTGCCAGCAGCGTGGGCAGGGGCGAGGAAAAACTGTTTTTT. The full variable domain, rest sourced from reference TRBV9 and TRBJ1-4, is DSGVTQTPKHLITATGQRVTLRCSPRSGDLSVYWYQQSLDQGLQFLIQYYNGEERAKGNILERFSAQQFPDLHSELNLSSLELGDSALYFCASSVGRGEEKLFFGSGTQLSVL.